This TCR beta chain was recovered during a study of T-cell reconstitution after alpha-beta-depleted transplantation in children. Using unique molecular identifiers, the investigators prepared the TCRbeta library. TCRdb re-derived calls from the PCR reads in MiXCR, one entry per CDR3 protein. The sample holds a few hundred thousand distinct CDR3 sequences, 10% seen once. V trimming: 1 base; J trimming: 7 bases; junction bases outside the gene matches: 12. CDR1 and CDR2 from the germline V gene are DFQATT and SNEGSKA (reference sequence). This CDR3 has 16 amino acids. This clonotype was found many times.

The sample consisted of PBMCs from the stem cell graft donor, taken from the stem cell graft. This sequence originates from a human donor who donated a stem cell graft to a child with acute lymphoblastic leukemia. The chain carries TRBV20-1 and TRBJ2-1; 8 bases match TRBD2. CDR3 coding DNA: TGCAGTGCTAGAGGGAGCGGGAGTCCGGGAGGGAATGAGCAGTTCTTC. As protein: CSARGSGSPGGNEQFF.